A single sample gave rise to the 14 T cell receptor beta chains below, sequenced in a study of blood T cell repertoires in COVID-19. Produced via immunoSEQ multiplex PCR; TCRdb's table is partial and in-frame only. The sample yields more than 250,000 clones, approximately 87% seen once. Source material: peripheral blood. These receptor sequences come from a human donor in a cohort sampled during active COVID-19.

The chain employs TRBV7-2 and TRBJ1-2; D not resolved. V was shortened by 0 bases and J by 7 bases, with 9 bases between the two germline ends. The CDR3 runs to 13 residues. CDR1 is SGHTA, CDR2 FQGNSA, per germline. The CDR3 nucleotides read TGTGCCAGCAGCTTAGCGGAGGGTGGTGGCTACACCTTC. This translates into CASSLAEGGGYTF.

The chain joins TRBV5-4 to TRBJ1-3, with 10 bases lining up with TRBD1. The germline CDR1 and CDR2 sequences are SGHNT and YYREEE (reference sequence). This CDR3 is built from 16 residues. V lost 3 bases, J lost 3 bases, and 6 bases stayed unmatched. CDR3 DNA sequence: TGTGCCAGCAGCTCCCGACAGGGGGCTGGTGGAAACACCATATATTTT. Translating gives CASSSRQGAGGNTIYF.

The chain uses TRBV28 and TRBJ1-1; no clear D gene. The CDR3 runs to 12 residues. The V gene's germline CDR1 is MDHEN and CDR2 SYDVKM. V was pared by 7 bases and J by 6 bases, with 12 bases between. The CDR3 reads CASNGGWSEAFF. The CDR3 DNA follows: TGTGCCAGCAACGGAGGTTGGTCTGAAGCTTTCTTT.

The J gene is TRBJ1-3, the V gene TRBV4-2; 9 nucleotides align to TRBD1. Trimming took 2 bases from V and 3 from J; bases not matched to a gene: 5. The CDR3 is made up of 16 amino acids. The germline CDR1 and CDR2 sequences are LGHNA and YNFKEQ. In nucleotides, the CDR3 is TGTGCCAGCAGCCAACTAAGACAGGGGGGTGGAAACACCATATATTTT. Its translation: CASSQLRQGGGNTIYF.

V and J are TRBV19 and TRBJ1-2; no definite D call. V shed 5 bases and J shed 6 bases, with 19 bases lying between them. Germline lookup yields CDR1 LNHDA and CDR2 SQIVND (reference sequence). This CDR3 is 15 amino acids long. The CDR3 bases are TGTGCCAGTAGTTCCGGGATCCTGGATTTGGATGGCTACACCTTC. It yields the protein CASSSGILDLDGYTF. Together with reference TRBV19 and TRBJ1-2, the CDR3 gives the full variable domain: DGGITQSPKYLFRKEGQNVTLSCEQNLNHDAMYWYRQDPGQGLRLIYYSQIVNDFQKGDIAEGYSVSREKKESFPLTVTSAQKNPTAFYLCASSSGILDLDGYTFGSGTRLTVV.

This clone was seen a single time. The rearrangement links TRBV3-1 (or the pseudogene TRBV3-2) to TRBJ2-7, with D unresolved. The germline V gene encodes CDR1 LGHDT and CDR2 YNNKEL (reference sequence). This CDR3 comprises 15 residues. The germline V and J ends were trimmed by 0 bases and 5 bases, with 14 bases remaining between them. DNA of the CDR3: TGTGCCAGCAGCCAAGAATCTTGGCTAGTCCACGAGCAGTACTTC. This codes for CASSQESWLVHEQYF.

The rearrangement uses TRBV18 and TRBJ2-5, with D possibly TRBD2 on 5 matching bases. Germline V gene sequence: CDR1 KGHSH, CDR2 LQKENI. CDR3 size: 14 residues. Trimming took 4 bases from V and 5 from J, leaving 14 bases between them. CDR3 bases: TGTGCCAGCTCACGGGTCGGGGTCCGGGAGACCCAGTACTTC. Its translation: CASSRVGVRETQYF.

In its sample, this clone was seen once. The junction does not match germline at one end; this may be a read error. The CDR3 protein is CASSPLVGEAFF. CDR3 nucleotide sequence: TGTGCTAGCAGCCCACTAGTGGGAGAAGCTTTCTTT. The chain employs TRBV7-7 and TRBJ1-1; D not resolved. This CDR3 contains 12 residues. Germline V CDR1 and CDR2: SSHAT, FNYEAQ (reference sequence).

V and J are TRBV18 and TRBJ1-4; 8 nucleotides match TRBD1. With V trimmed by 3 bases and J by 10 bases, 10 bases remained unmatched. Germline loops: CDR1 KGHSH, CDR2 LQKENI. This CDR3 has 15 amino acids. CDR3 sequence: CASSPLDRVSVKLFF. Written as DNA, the CDR3 is TGTGCCAGCTCACCCTTGGACAGGGTCAGTGTAAAACTGTTTTTT.

The genes are TRBV4-3 and TRBJ1-5; the match to TRBD1 covers 8 bases. This CDR3 is 14 amino acids long. V shed 4 bases and J 5 bases; nucleotides not matched to a gene: 4. CDR1 and CDR2 (germline): LGHNA, YSLEER. The CDR3 DNA follows: TGCGCCAGCAGCCGCGACAGGGGTGATCAGCCCCAGCATTTT. Translating it yields CASSRDRGDQPQHF.

This clone came up once. The chain joins TRBV28 to TRBJ1-3; no firm D call. With 8 bases removed from V and 6 bases from J, the gap between germline ends came to 17 bases. Germline CDR1 reads MDHEN; CDR2 reads SYDVKM. This CDR3 contains 14 residues. The CDR3 loop is CASCPGYNENTIYF. The CDR3 bases are TGTGCCAGCTGTCCGGGTTATAATGAAAACACCATATATTTT. The full variable domain, its missing parts supplied by reference TRBV28 and TRBJ1-3, is DVKVTQSSRYLVKRTGEKVFLECVQDMDHENMFWYRQDPGLGLRLIYFSYDVKMKEKGDIPEGYSVSREKKERFSLILESASTNQTSMYLCASCPGYNENTIYFGEGSWLTVV.

The rearrangement links TRBV6-5 to TRBJ1-1; 9 nucleotides match TRBD1. J was trimmed by 6 bases and V by 5 bases; bases with no gene match: 1. The CDR3 extends over 12 amino acids. Germline V lookup: CDR1 MNHEY, CDR2 SVGAGI. CDR3 nucleotide sequence: TGTGCCAGCAGTAGACAGGGGGCTGAAGCTTTCTTT. Protein product: CASSRQGAEAFF.

The rearrangement uses TRBV9 and TRBJ2-2; no clear D. V was shortened by 5 bases and J by 6 bases, with 5 bases between the two germline ends. The CDR3 extends over 11 amino acids. The V gene's germline CDR1 is SGDLS and CDR2 YYNGEE. For the CDR3, the DNA is TGTGCCAGCAGATCCGCCGGGGAGCTGTTTTTT. Translating gives CASRSAGELFF.

The chain recombines TRBV2 with TRBJ2-5; 9 bases match TRBD2. Germline CDR1 is SNHLY and CDR2 is FYNNEI. V dropped 6 bases and J dropped 0; count of bases not matched to a gene: 8. This CDR3 spans 16 amino acids. CDR3: CASSEPSGAYQETQYF. CDR3 bases: TGTGCCAGCAGCGAACCTAGCGGGGCGTACCAAGAGACCCAGTACTTC.